This T cell receptor (beta chain) appears in the sequencing data of a study of shared clonotypes between healthy human individuals (TCRdb year 2020). Study-level background: Two women and a few men aged 18 to 49 years were included in the cohort. Blood TCR repertoires of a handful of healthy adults were deeply sequenced to estimate repertoire size and the extent of clonotype sharing between individuals. Different laboratories and diverse techniques were used to prepare libraries and sequence TCR repertoires, to increase sequencing depth and limit assay-specific biases. Each donor's leukapheresis produced roughly between roughly 0.85 and 10 billion PBMCs. For each donor, CD4 naive and CD4 memory were each given three plates, CD8 naive was given two plates, and CD8 memory was given one plate.

Including the terminal cysteine and phenylalanine, the CDR3 comprises 12 residues. Of all the DNA, just the CDR3 is kept, 36 bases in frame from base 1. Reading the germline V gene gives CDR1 SGHNT and CDR2 YENEEA. The germline ends are 6 bases apart after V is trimmed by 5 bases and J by 2 bases. The donors were healthy, HIV-negative adults who had no recently reported acute infections or vaccinations. Every donor was a Caucasian adult living in Nashville, Tennessee, USA. CD4+ T cells were enriched by magnetic negative selection, after which naive cells were positively selected on CD45RA and the negative fraction was taken as the memory subset. Blood was collected by leukapheresis, and PBMCs were isolated by Ficoll-Histopaque density gradient centrifugation and then cryopreserved in liquid nitrogen vapor phase. Analytical flow cytometry was used to check the purity and quantity of every magnetically sorted T cell population. From each sorted fraction, genomic DNA was isolated and quantified by UV absorbance on a Nanodrop 2000c.

Using the deep immunoSEQ assay, TCR CDR3 regions were amplified from genomic DNA by multiplex PCR. Extracted genomic DNA from each cell subset was spread evenly across all wells of several immunoSEQ 96-well plates, with each plate serving as a replicate. For sorted subsets, each replicate PCR was loaded with roughly 0.2 ug genomic DNA, equivalent to 25,000 to 35,000 T cell genomes. The purified libraries were quantified using a Qubit 3.0 fluorometer, sized with a Bioanalyzer 2100, and then quantified again using the KAPA Library Quantification kit. Each immunoSEQ 96-well plate was sequenced on its own single-read 150-cycle Illumina NextSeq 550 flow cell. The published analysis was carried out like this. Because the immunoSEQ output included only junctional sequences and no quality scores, the filtering could not be the same as the filtering used for full-length reads. Sequences were annotated with PyIR, a Python wrapper for IgBLAST v1.9, using IMGT germline references to assign V/J genes and CDR3. Reads were removed for weak V/J assignments (E-value above 1e-6), missing CDR3, stop codons, out-of-frame junctions, or ambiguous translated residues. V3J clonotypes were defined by identical inferred V gene, J gene, and CDR3 amino acid sequence. Percentage overlap between repertoires was computed as shared unique clonotypes divided by the size of the smaller repertoire. Richness of each repertoire was evaluated using RTK rarefaction, the Chao1 estimator, and Recon v2.1 estimates of unobserved clonotypes. OLGA was used to compute generation probabilities for all TCRbeta clonotypes that the gDNA method yielded from several donors. This immuneACCESS table, as held by TCRdb, lists in-frame sequences with V and J called but not all clones. Of the missing ones, under half trace to an unresolved V gene in checked studies; the others have no known cause. D and trimming were read from the DNA, whereas the V and J calls and clone size are those reported in that table. The sample contains roughly 2.2 million clones, around 90% of them found a single time. The ten most abundant clones make up approximately 0.41% of the sample.

Overall study outcomes, separate from this receptor: Approximately 4.8% of naive CD4, 3% to 4% of naive CD8, approximately 2% of memory CD4, and approximately 0.39% of memory CD8 clonotypes were shared across several donors. Rarefaction of sorted-subset datasets indicated incomplete sequencing despite the large sequencing depth. Only blood was sampled, and tissue TCR repertoires likely differ from those in blood. Naive subsets generally had larger estimated clonotype richness than memory subsets did. Based on pairwise subsampling, the degree of clonotype sharing among donors was expected to be affected by sequencing depth. The small number of donors limited the genetic and exposure-history diversity represented. Clonotypes shared by all four sorted-subset donors showed higher generation probabilities than non-shared clonotypes.

With regard to this clone: The specificity of this receptor is unknown. The input lacks base qualities; no much larger clone sits a single base away.

Sequencing was carried out using naive CD4+ T cells from PBMCs. The cell subset or site label on this specimen signifies: CD45RA+ positively selected. The TCR comes from a man aged 18 to 30 in good health. Some clones in this sample may be carry-over from other donors' samples. Recombination linked TRBV11-3 to TRBJ2-5; the D gene cannot be resolved reliably. The nucleotide sequence is TGTGCCAGCAGCGGGCTGCAAGAGACCCAGTACTTC. Its protein product is CASSGLQETQYF.